Listed below are T cell receptor beta chains from one sample, sequenced in a study of CD8 T cells in ankylosing spondylitis. TCRdb ran MiXCR on the 5' RACE reads and lists one entry per CDR3 protein. Altogether approximately 350,000 distinct CDR3 sequences are present, approximately 15% being singletons, with the ten largest covering roughly 1.1%. The sequenced sample consisted of blood, either unsorted or a sorted T cell fraction (not recorded which). These receptors were taken from a male donor with ankylosing spondylitis or in good health (not recorded which). Each CDR3 is given with its conserved first and last residue. Each record gives: J gene, V gene, D gene, clone size, CDR3 protein, CDR3 DNA. The D gene is left open where the match is weak. A row's size may be missing; if present it is once, few, many or a size class.

TRBJ2-7 | TRBV6-5 | . | many | CASSSPSWGRYEQYF | TGTGCCAGCAGTTCCCCCTCGTGGGGCAGGTACGAGCAGTACTTC
TRBJ1-1 | TRBV2 | . | many | CASSELENTEAFF | TGTGCCAGCAGTGAATTAGAGAACACTGAAGCTTTCTTT
TRBJ1-1 | TRBV29-1 | . | . | CSAKPGHLNTEAFF | TGCAGCGCAAAACCGGGACACTTGAACACTGAAGCTTTCTTT
TRBJ1-1 | TRBV11-3 | . | . | CASSALGRENEAFF | TGTGCCAGCAGCGCCCTAGGCAGAGAAAATGAAGCTTTCTTT
TRBJ2-1 | TRBV10-3 | . | . | CATMVQNLINDEQFF | TGTGCCACCATGGTTCAGAACCTCATAAACGATGAGCAGTTCTTC
TRBJ2-7 | TRBV3-1 | TRBD1 | . | CASSPSGGQGNNEQYF | TGTGCCAGCAGCCCTTCCGGCGGACAGGGAAACAACGAGCAGTACTTC
TRBJ2-2 | TRBV3-1 | . | . | CASTRYRDATGELFF | TGTGCCAGCACCCGCTACCGGGACGCTACCGGGGAGCTGTTTTTT
TRBJ2-5 | TRBV27 | . | . | CASSSLDRVYQETQYF | TGTGCCAGCAGTTCCCTGGACAGAGTCTACCAAGAGACCCAGTACTTC
TRBJ1-6 | TRBV28 | . | few | CASSSRDPTPLHF | TGTGCCAGCAGTTCCAGGGATCCTACACCCCTCCACTTT
TRBJ2-3 | TRBV14 | TRBD2 | few | CASSQEVTSGRDTQYF | TGTGCCAGCAGCCAAGAGGTGACTAGCGGGAGGGATACGCAGTATTTT
TRBJ2-2 | TRBV5-1 | TRBD2 | many | CASSSGGPNTGELFF | TGCGCCAGCAGTTCGGGGGGACCGAACACCGGGGAGCTGTTTTTT
TRBJ1-2 | TRBV20-1 | . | . | CSARDPLSHGYTF | TGCAGTGCTAGAGATCCCCTGTCACACGGCTACACCTTC
TRBJ2-7 | TRBV6-6 | . | . | CASSSSNEQYF | TGTGCCAGCAGTTCGAGTAACGAGCAGTACTTC
TRBJ2-1 | TRBV12-3/TRBV12-4 | . | many | CASSTYNEQFF | TGTGCCAGCAGCACTTACAATGAGCAGTTCTTC
TRBJ2-3 | TRBV15 | TRBD1 | many | CATSRLTGGTDTQYF | TGTGCCACCAGCAGACTGACAGGGGGAACAGATACGCAGTATTTT
TRBJ2-1 | TRBV6-2/TRBV6-3 | TRBD1 | . | CASTPGVWELDRRTSDEQFF | TGTGCCAGCACCCCCGGGGTGTGGGAATTGGACAGGCGAACTTCCGATGAGCAGTTCTTC
TRBJ1-2 | TRBV19 | . | . | CASSTQAQLAYGYTF | TGTGCCAGTAGTACTCAGGCACAACTTGCTTATGGCTACACCTTC
TRBJ2-3 | TRBV12-3/TRBV12-4 | . | many | CASSLAGMGTDTQYF | TGTGCCAGCAGTTTAGCTGGGATGGGCACAGATACGCAGTATTTT
TRBJ2-5 | TRBV2 | TRBD2 | . | CASNTGLAGLQETQYF | TGTGCCAGCAACACAGGGCTAGCGGGCCTCCAAGAGACCCAGTACTTC
TRBJ2-1 | TRBV30 | . | many | CAWSIRSNYNEQFF | TGTGCCTGGAGTATACGATCAAACTACAATGAGCAGTTCTTC
TRBJ2-7 | TRBV5-1 | . | few | CASSPGHLSLYEQYF | TGCGCCAGCAGCCCAGGCCATCTGTCTCTCTACGAGCAGTACTTC
TRBJ2-7 | TRBV10-3 | . | . | CAISPRDSYEQYF | TGTGCCATCAGCCCGAGGGATTCCTACGAGCAGTACTTC
TRBJ2-3 | TRBV20-1 | TRBD2 | . | CSASSGSTDTQYF | TGCAGTGCTTCTAGCGGGAGCACCGATACGCAGTATTTT
TRBJ2-1 | TRBV27 | . | . | CASPRSSYNEQFF | TGTGCCAGCCCCCGAAGCTCCTACAATGAGCAGTTCTTC
TRBJ1-2 | TRBV5-1 | TRBD1 | . | CASSFGQGGYTF | TGCGCCAGCAGCTTCGGACAGGGCGGCTACACCTTC
TRBJ2-7 | TRBV6-1 | TRBD1 | . | CASSTHYRGIRNEQYF | TGTGCCAGCAGCACCCATTACAGGGGGATCAGGAACGAGCAGTACTTC
TRBJ1-1 | TRBV5-1 | TRBD1 | few | CASSWGTGTFDTEAFF | TGCGCCAGCAGCTGGGGGACAGGGACTTTCGACACTGAAGCTTTCTTT
TRBJ2-7 | TRBV12-3/TRBV12-4 | TRBD2 | . | CASRPSGGTYEQYF | TGTGCCAGCAGACCCAGCGGGGGAACCTACGAGCAGTACTTC
TRBJ1-3 | TRBV12-3/TRBV12-4 | . | few | CASSGSFSGNTIYF | TGTGCCAGCAGCGGGAGTTTCTCTGGAAACACCATATATTTT
TRBJ2-7 | TRBV10-3 | . | few | CAISSDSPYEQYF | TGTGCCATCAGTTCGGACTCTCCCTACGAGCAGTACTTC
TRBJ1-1 | TRBV20-1 | . | . | CSARQTGTNTEAFF | TGCAGTGCTAGGCAGACCGGGACGAACACTGAAGCTTTCTTT
TRBJ1-2 | TRBV10-1 | . | few | CASSPGPTNYGYTF | TGCGCCAGCAGCCCGGGACCGACCAACTATGGCTACACCTTC
TRBJ1-6 | TRBV7-2 | TRBD1 | few | CAAGRTGASPLHF | TGTGCCGCAGGGAGGACAGGCGCTTCACCCCTCCACTTT
TRBJ1-1 | TRBV7-9 | TRBD1 | . | CASSLADRGDTEAFF | TGTGCCAGCAGCTTAGCCGACAGGGGTGACACTGAAGCTTTCTTT
TRBJ2-3 | TRBV29-1 | TRBD2 | . | CSVQTSGTSTDTQYF | TGCAGCGTCCAGACTAGCGGGACTAGCACAGATACGCAGTATTTT
TRBJ1-1 | TRBV29-1 | . | many | CSASRDGRGTEAFF | TGCAGCGCCTCAAGAGATGGGAGGGGCACTGAAGCTTTCTTT
TRBJ1-5 | TRBV5-6 | . | few | CASSDMGRNQPQHF | TGTGCCAGCAGCGACATGGGACGCAATCAGCCCCAGCATTTT
TRBJ1-2 | TRBV4-1 | TRBD1 | . | CASSWTGTGSYGYTF | TGCGCCAGCAGCTGGACAGGGACGGGGAGCTATGGCTACACCTTC
TRBJ2-1 | TRBV3-1 | TRBD2 | few | CASSQTGGRNEQFF | TGTGCCAGCAGCCAAACGGGGGGGCGCAATGAGCAGTTCTTC
TRBJ1-5 | TRBV7-2 | . | . | CASSPDKGQPQHF | TGTGCCAGCAGCCCCGACAAGGGGCAGCCCCAGCATTTT
TRBJ1-1 | TRBV20-1 | . | . | CSARDSGNTEAFF | TGCAGTGCTAGAGATTCAGGGAACACTGAAGCTTTCTTT
TRBJ2-5 | TRBV3-1 | TRBD2 | . | CASSLRNQRGRETQYF | TGTGCCAGCAGCCTCCGCAATCAGCGGGGTAGAGAGACCCAGTACTTC
TRBJ2-1 | TRBV7-2 | . | . | CASSRTHTSGLINEQFF | TGTGCCAGCAGCCGAACACACACCTCGGGACTGATCAATGAGCAGTTCTTC
TRBJ2-2 | TRBV11-3 | TRBD2 | . | CASSKSGSGSAGELFF | TGTGCCAGCAGCAAAAGCGGTAGCGGGAGCGCCGGGGAGCTGTTTTTT
TRBJ2-7 | TRBV20-1 | TRBD2 | few | CSAVRSGLGYEQYF | TGCAGTGCTGTCAGGTCGGGACTAGGCTACGAGCAGTACTTC
TRBJ2-1 | TRBV3-1 | TRBD2 | few | CASSQGTSGVIYNEQFF | TGTGCCAGCAGCCAAGGGACTAGCGGGGTCATATACAATGAGCAGTTCTTC
TRBJ2-3 | TRBV10-1 | TRBD2 | . | CASSESGRSTDTQYF | TGCGCCAGCAGTGAGAGCGGGAGGAGTACAGATACGCAGTATTTT
TRBJ1-3 | TRBV7-2 | . | . | CASSIGTPPVDTIYF | TGTGCCAGCAGCATCGGGACCCCACCCGTAGACACCATATATTTT
TRBJ2-3 | TRBV5-1 | TRBD1 | . | CASSLGTGDYTDTQYF | TGCGCCAGCAGCTTGGGGACAGGGGACTACACAGATACGCAGTATTTT
TRBJ2-3 | TRBV29-1 | . | few | CSVVQGITDTQYF | TGCAGCGTAGTACAGGGAATAACAGATACGCAGTATTTT
TRBJ2-1 | TRBV20-1 | . | few | CSARWGGFYNEQFF | TGCAGTGCTAGGTGGGGGGGCTTCTACAATGAGCAGTTCTTC
TRBJ2-3 | TRBV14 | TRBD1 | few | CASSQDRGRIGTDTQYF | TGTGCCAGCAGCCAGGACAGGGGGCGAATAGGCACAGATACGCAGTATTTT
TRBJ2-1 | TRBV20-1 | . | few | CSAMRPIRGHEQFF | TGCAGTGCGATGAGACCCATAAGGGGTCATGAGCAGTTCTTC
TRBJ2-5 | TRBV5-6 | . | . | CASSSAGPGETQYF | TGTGCCAGCAGCTCGGCCGGGCCGGGAGAGACCCAGTACTTC
TRBJ1-1 | TRBV6-1 | . | few | CASSEAGDTEAFF | TGTGCCAGCAGTGAAGCAGGGGATACTGAAGCTTTCTTT
TRBJ2-2 | TRBV5-1 | . | many | CASSPGGSTGELFF | TGCGCCAGCAGCCCCGGGGGTTCGACCGGGGAGCTGTTTTTT
TRBJ2-2 | TRBV20-1 | . | few | CSARYGGGANTGELFF | TGCAGTGCTAGATACGGCGGAGGGGCGAACACCGGGGAGCTGTTTTTT
TRBJ2-2 | TRBV20-1 | TRBD2 | many | CSAYSGPGELFF | TGCAGTGCTTATAGCGGGCCCGGGGAGCTGTTTTTT